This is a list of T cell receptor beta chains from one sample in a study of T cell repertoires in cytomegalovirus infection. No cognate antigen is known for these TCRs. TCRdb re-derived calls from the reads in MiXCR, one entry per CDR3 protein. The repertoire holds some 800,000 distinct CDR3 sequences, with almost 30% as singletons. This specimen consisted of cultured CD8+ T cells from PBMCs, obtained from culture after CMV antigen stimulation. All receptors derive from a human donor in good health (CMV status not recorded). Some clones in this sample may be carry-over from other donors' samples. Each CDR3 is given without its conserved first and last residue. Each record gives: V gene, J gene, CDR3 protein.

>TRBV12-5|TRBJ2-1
ASGHQTSGGASEQF
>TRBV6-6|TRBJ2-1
ASSYLAGGYNEQF
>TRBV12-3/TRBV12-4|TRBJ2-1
ACSSGSRGGNEQF
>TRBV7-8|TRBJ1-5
ASSPIPADQPQH
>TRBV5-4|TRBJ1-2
AWARNYGYT
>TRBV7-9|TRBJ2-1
ASSPPGTSGNEQF
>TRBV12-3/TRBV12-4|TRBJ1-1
ASRKQGGDTEAF
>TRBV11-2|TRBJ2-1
ASRQVLYNEQF
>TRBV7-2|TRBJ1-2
ASSLGHSNYGYT
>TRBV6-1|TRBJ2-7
ASSQSGGLNEQY
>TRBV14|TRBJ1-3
ASSHTGNTIY
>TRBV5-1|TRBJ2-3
ASSGLDRLTDTQY
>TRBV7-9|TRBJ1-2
ASSRKDGSNYGYT
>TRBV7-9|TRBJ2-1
ASTLGSYNEQF
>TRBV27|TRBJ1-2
ASSPGGQIFNGYT
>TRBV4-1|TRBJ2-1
ASSQDPRTSGNNEQF
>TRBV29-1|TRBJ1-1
SVDAGTEAF
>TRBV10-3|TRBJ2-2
AIVEGGELF
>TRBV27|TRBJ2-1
ASSSSGGAMDEQF
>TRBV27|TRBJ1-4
ASSAHGASNEKLF
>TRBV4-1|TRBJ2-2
ASSQQRGPANGELF
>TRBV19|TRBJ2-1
ASSMLGGRYNEQF
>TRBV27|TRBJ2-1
ASSLSGRGTYNEQF
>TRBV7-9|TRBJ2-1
ASSLEPSSYNEQF
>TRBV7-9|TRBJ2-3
ASSARLAGVEGQY
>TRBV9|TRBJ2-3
ASSVVGDTQY
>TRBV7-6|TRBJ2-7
ASSSGGGYSYEQY
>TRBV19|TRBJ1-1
ASSRPGRISEAF
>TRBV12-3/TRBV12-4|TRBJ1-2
ASSLASTRANYGYT
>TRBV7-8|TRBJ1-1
ASSYRGENTEAF
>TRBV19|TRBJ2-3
ASSPDREKDTQY
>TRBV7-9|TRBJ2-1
ASSSGLAGSYNEQF
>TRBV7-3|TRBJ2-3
ASSPQEGMGLGIDTQY
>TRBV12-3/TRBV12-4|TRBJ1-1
ASSGQGGNTEAF
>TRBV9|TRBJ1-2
ASSVGGRVDNYGYT
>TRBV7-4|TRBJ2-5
ASSLVGEEEKETQY
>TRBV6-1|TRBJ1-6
ASSDGGLGYNSPLH
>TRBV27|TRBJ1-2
ASTDSPIYGYT
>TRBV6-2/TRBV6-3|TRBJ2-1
ASSLTLTGPYNEQF
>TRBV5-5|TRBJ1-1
ASSPEVAGYGNTEAF
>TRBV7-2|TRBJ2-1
ASSLVTGRNEQF
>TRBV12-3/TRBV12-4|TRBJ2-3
ATQPPGDTDTQY
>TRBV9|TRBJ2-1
ASSQEIPGRFYNEQF
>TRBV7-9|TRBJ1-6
ASLGGGTLH
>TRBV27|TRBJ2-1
ASSIARGSYNEQF
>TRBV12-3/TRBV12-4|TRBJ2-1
ASSQQGFYNEQF
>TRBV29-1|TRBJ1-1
SVLDTQNTEAF
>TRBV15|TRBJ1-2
ATAPPGTGAEYGYT
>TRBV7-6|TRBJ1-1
ASSSGQGPSEAF
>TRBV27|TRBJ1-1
ASSLLGTGVNTEAF
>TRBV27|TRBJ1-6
ASTSRPVASYNSPLH
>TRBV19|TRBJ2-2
ASSHPRGSGGAVSGELF
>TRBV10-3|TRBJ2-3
ATFATGGENTDTQY